This TCR beta chain was profiled in a study of cytomegalovirus exposure and HLA in healthy donors. Overall study results and limits: CMV serostatus stood as the only immune exposure information on hand. Sequencing likely produced, as an artifact, a cluster of highly shared sequence variants.

V dropped 6 bases and J dropped 7 bases, with 12 bases sitting between them. The CDR3 length is 12 residues. Germline-derived CDR1 and CDR2 are MDHEN and SYDVKM. Use of 60 Vbeta and 13 Jbeta primers characterized the PCR. Here immunoSEQ multiplex PCR was the method, and the copy in TCRdb shows in-frame clones only, minus some. The table records around 87,000 clones, around 75% of them present only once. Notes on this clone: Its antigen is still unknown.

This TCR was recovered from a middle-aged man in good health and CMV-seronegative. This chain links TRBV28 with TRBJ1-2; tentative D call: TRBD1 (6 bases). Sample: PBMCs. In DNA form, the CDR3 reads TGTGCCAGCAGGCCCACAGGGTCTGGCTACACCTTC. Encoded protein: CASRPTGSGYTF.